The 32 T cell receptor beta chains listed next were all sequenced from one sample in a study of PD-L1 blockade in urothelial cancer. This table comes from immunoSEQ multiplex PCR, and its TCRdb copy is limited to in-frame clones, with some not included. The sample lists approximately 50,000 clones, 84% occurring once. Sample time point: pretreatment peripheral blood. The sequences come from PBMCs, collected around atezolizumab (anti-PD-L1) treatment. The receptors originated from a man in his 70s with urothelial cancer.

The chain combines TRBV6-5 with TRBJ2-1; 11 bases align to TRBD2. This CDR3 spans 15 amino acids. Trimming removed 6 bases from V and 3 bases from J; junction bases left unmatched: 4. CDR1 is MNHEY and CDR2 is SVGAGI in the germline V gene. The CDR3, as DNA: TGTGCCAGCAGGACTCTAGCGGGGGGCTACAATGAGCAGTTCTTC. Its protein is CASRTLAGGYNEQFF.

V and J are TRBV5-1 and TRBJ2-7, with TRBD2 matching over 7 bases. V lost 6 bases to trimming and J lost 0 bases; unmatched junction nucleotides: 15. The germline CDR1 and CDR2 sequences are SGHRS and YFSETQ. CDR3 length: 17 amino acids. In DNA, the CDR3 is TGCGCCAGCACCCTCCTCCTTGGGGGGGGGTCCTCCTACGAGCAGTACTTC. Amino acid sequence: CASTLLLGGGSSYEQYF.

CDR3 bases: TGCGCCAGCGGGGCAGGGGGCGCACCCTACGAGCAGTACTTC. Residues: CASGAGGAPYEQYF. The chain couples TRBV5-1 to TRBJ2-7; 8 nucleotides agree with TRBD1. The CDR3 runs 14 residues. Germline loops: CDR1 SGHRS, CDR2 YFSETQ. The ends lost 7 bases at V and 2 bases at J; junction bases unmatched: 8.

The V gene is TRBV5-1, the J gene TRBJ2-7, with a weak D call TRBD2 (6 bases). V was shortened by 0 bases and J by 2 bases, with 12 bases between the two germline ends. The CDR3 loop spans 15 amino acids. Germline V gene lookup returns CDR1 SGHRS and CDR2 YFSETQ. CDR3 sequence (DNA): TGCGCCAGCAGCTTGGGCGGGGTTGGGACCTACGAGCAGTACTTC. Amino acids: CASSLGGVGTYEQYF.

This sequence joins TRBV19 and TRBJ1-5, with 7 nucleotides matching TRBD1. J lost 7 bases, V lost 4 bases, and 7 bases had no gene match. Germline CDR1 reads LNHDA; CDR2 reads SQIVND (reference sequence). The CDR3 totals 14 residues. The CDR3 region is CASSTTGARQPQHF. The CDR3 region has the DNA TGTGCCAGTAGTACCACAGGGGCGAGGCAGCCCCAGCATTTT.

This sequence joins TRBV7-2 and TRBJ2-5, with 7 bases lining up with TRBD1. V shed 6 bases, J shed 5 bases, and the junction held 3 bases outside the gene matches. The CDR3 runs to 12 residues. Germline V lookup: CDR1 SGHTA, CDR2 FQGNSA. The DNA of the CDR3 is TGTGCCAGCAGTACAGGGGAGGAGACCCAGTACTTC. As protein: CASSTGEETQYF.

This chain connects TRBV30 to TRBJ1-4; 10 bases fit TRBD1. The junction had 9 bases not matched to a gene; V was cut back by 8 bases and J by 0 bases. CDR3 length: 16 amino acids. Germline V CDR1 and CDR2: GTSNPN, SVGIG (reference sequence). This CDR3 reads CARGQGKGTTNEKLFF. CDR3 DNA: TGTGCCAGGGGACAGGGGAAGGGGACAACTAATGAAAAACTGTTTTTT.

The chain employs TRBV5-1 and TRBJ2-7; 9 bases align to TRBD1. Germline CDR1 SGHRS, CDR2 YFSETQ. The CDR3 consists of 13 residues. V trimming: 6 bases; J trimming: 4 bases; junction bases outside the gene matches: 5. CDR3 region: CASNSGTGYEQYF. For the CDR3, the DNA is TGCGCCAGCAATTCTGGGACAGGGTACGAGCAGTACTTC.

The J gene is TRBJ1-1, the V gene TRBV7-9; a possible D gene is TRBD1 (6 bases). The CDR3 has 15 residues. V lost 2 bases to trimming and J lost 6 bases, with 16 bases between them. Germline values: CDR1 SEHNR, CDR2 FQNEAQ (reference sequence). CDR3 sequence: CASSLIAGGAAEAFF. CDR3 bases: TGTGCCAGCAGCTTAATCGCTGGGGGCGCAGCTGAAGCTTTCTTT.

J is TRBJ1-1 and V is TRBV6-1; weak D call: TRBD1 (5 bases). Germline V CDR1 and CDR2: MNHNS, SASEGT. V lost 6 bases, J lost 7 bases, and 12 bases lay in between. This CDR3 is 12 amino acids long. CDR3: CASRYLQGEAFF. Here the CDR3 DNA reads TGTGCCAGCAGGTACCTGCAGGGTGAAGCTTTCTTT.

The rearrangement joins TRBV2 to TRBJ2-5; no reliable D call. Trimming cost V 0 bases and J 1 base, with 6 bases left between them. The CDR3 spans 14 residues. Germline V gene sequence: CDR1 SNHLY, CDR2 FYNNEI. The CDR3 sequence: CASSEASSQETQYF. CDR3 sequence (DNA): TGTGCCAGCAGTGAAGCTTCCAGCCAAGAGACCCAGTACTTC.

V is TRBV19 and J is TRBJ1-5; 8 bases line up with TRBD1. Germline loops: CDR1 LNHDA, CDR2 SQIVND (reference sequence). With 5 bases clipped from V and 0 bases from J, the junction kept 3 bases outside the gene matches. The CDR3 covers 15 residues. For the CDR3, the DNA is TGTGCCAGTAGTCTGGACAGGGCTAGCAATCAGCCCCAGCATTTT. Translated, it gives CASSLDRASNQPQHF.

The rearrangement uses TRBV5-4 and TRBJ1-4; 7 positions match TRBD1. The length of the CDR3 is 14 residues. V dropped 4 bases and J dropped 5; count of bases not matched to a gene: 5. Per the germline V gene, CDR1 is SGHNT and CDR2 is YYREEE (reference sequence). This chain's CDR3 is CASSTGTENEKLFF. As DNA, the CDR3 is TGTGCCAGCAGCACCGGGACAGAGAATGAAAAACTGTTTTTT.

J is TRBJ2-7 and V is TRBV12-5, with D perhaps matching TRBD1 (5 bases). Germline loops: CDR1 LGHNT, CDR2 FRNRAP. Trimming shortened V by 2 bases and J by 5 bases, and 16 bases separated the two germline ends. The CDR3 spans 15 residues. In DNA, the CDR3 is TGTGCTAGTGGTTTGCCCGCCGGACACGTCGACGAGCAGTACTTC. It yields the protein CASGLPAGHVDEQYF. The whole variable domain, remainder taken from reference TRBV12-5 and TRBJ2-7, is DARVTQTPRHKVTEMGQEVTMRCQPILGHNTVFWYRQTMMQGLELLAYFRNRAPLDDSGMPKDRFSAEMPDATLATLKIQPSEPRDSAVYFCASGLPAGHVDEQYFGPGTRLTVT.

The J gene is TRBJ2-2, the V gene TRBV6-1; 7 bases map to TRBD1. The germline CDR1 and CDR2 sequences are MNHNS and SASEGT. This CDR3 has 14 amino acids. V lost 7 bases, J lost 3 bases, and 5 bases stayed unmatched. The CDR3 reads CASTRQGDTGELFF. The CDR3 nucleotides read TGTGCCAGCACCCGACAGGGTGACACCGGGGAGCTGTTTTTT.

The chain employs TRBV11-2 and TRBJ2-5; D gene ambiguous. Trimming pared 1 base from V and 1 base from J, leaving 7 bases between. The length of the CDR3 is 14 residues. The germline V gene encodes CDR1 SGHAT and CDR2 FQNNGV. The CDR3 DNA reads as TGTGCCAGCAGCTTAGTACCGGGCCAAGAGACCCAGTACTTC. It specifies CASSLVPGQETQYF.

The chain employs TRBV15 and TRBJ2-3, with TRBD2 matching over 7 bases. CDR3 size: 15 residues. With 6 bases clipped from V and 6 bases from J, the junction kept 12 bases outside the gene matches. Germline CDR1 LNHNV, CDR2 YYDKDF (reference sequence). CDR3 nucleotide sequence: TGTGCCACCAGGTCGGGACCGCGGGGGTTGGATACGCAGTATTTT. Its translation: CATRSGPRGLDTQYF.

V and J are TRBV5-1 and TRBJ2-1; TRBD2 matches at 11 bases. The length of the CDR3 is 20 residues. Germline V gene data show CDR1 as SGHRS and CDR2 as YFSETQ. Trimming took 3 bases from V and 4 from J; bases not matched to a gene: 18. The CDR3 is CASSSPSRESVAGGYNEQFF. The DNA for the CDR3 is TGCGCCAGCAGCTCTCCCTCCAGGGAATCAGTAGCGGGAGGGTACAATGAGCAGTTCTTC.

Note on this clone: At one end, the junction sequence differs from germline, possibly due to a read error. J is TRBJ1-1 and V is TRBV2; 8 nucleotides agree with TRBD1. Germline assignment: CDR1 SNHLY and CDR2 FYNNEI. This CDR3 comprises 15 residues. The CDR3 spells CASSEGQGRNTEAFF. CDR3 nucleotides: TGTGCCAGCAGCGAAGGACAGGGCAGGAACACTGAAGCTTTCTTT.

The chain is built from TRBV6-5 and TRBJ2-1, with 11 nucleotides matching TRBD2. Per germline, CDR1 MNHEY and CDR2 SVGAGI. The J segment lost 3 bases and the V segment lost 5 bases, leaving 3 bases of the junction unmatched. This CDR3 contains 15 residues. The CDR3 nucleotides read TGTGCCAGCAGTGGGACTAGCGGCAACTACAATGAGCAGTTCTTC. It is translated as CASSGTSGNYNEQFF.

The CDR3 region has the DNA TGTGCCAGCAGTGAAGCTGGGACAGGCTCTTGGCAGCCCCAGCATTTT. This sequence encodes CASSEAGTGSWQPQHF. The gene calls are TRBV6-1 and TRBJ1-5; 8 bases fit TRBD1. V dropped 0 bases and J dropped 7; count of bases not matched to a gene: 8. This CDR3 is built from 16 residues. Germline V CDR1 and CDR2: MNHNS, SASEGT.

Written as DNA, the CDR3 is TGTGCCAGCAGCTCATTCAGGGGGGCGAACACTGAAGCTTTCTTT. Translation: CASSSFRGANTEAFF. V and J are TRBV7-3 and TRBJ1-1; 7 positions match TRBD1. Per germline, CDR1 SGHTA and CDR2 FQGTGA. With V trimmed by 4 bases and J by 1 base, 6 bases remained unmatched. The CDR3 spans 15 residues.

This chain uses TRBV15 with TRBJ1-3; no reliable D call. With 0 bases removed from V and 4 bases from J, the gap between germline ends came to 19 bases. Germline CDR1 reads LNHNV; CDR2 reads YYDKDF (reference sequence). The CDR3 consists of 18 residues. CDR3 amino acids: CATSREVSYTNIGNTIYF. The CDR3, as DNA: TGTGCCACCAGCAGAGAAGTTAGTTATACCAATATCGGAAACACCATATATTTT.

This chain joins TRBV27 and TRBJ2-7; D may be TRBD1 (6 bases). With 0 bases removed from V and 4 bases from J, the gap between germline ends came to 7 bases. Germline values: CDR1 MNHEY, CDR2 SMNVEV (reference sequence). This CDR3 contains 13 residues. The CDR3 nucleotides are TGTGCCAGCAGTTTATCGCAGGGGTACGAGCAGTACTTC. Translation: CASSLSQGYEQYF.

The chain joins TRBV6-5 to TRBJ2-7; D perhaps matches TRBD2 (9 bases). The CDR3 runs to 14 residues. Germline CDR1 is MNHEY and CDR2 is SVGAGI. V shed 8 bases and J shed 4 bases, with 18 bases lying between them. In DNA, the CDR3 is TGTGCCAGCGGGCGGGAGGGGGACAGGTACGAGCAGTACTTC. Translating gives CASGREGDRYEQYF.

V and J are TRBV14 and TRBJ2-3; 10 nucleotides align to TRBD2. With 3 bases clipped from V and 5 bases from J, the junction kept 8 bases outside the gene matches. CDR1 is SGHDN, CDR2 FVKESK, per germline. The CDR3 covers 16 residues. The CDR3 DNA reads TGTGCCAGCAGCCATCGGAGCGGGGGGGCCAGAGATACGCAGTATTTT. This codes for CASSHRSGGARDTQYF.

The CDR3 loop is CASSMAGGSTDTQYF. In DNA form, the CDR3 reads TGTGCCAGTAGTATGGCGGGGGGGAGCACAGATACGCAGTATTTT. The chain couples TRBV19 to TRBJ2-3; TRBD2 aligns across 9 bases. V dropped 3 bases and J dropped 0; count of bases not matched to a gene: 1. The length of the CDR3 is 15 residues. Looked up from germline, CDR1 is LNHDA and CDR2 is SQIVND (reference sequence).

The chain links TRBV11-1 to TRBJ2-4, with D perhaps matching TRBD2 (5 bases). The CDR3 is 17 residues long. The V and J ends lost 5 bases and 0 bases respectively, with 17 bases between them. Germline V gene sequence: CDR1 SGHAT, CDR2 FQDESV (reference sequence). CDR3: CASSQAAARLAKNIQYF. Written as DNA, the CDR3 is TGTGCCAGCAGCCAAGCGGCGGCCAGACTAGCCAAAAACATTCAGTACTTC.

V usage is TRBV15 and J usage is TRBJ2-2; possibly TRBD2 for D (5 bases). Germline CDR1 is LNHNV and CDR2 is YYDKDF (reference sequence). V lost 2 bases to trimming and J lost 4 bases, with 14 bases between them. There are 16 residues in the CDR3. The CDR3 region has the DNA TGTGCCACCAGCAGACCCCCTGCACTAGGCACCGGGGAGCTGTTTTTT. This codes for CATSRPPALGTGELFF.

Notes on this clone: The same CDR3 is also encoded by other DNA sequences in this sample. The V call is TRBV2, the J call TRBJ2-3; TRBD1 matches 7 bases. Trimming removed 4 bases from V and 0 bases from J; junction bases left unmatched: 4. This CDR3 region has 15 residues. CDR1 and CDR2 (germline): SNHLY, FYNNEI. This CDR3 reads CASSGGTASTDTQYF. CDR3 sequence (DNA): TGTGCCAGCAGTGGAGGGACAGCCAGCACAGATACGCAGTATTTT. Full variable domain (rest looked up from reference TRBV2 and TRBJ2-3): EPEVTQTPSHQVTQMGQEVILRCVPISNHLYFYWYRQILGQKVEFLVSFYNNEISEKSEIFDDQFSVERPDGSNFTLKIRSTKLEDSAMYFCASSGGTASTDTQYFGPGTRLTVL.

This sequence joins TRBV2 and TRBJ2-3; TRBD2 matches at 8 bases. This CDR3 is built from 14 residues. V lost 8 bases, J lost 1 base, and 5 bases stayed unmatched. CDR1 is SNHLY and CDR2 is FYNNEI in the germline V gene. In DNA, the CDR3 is TGTGCCAGCTGCAGACTAGCGCGCACAGATACGCAGTATTTT. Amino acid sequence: CASCRLARTDTQYF.

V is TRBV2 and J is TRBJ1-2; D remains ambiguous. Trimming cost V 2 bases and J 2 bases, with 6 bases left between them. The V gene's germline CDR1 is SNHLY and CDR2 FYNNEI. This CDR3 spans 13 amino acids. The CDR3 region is CASSENKNYGYTF. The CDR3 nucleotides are TGTGCCAGCAGTGAAAACAAGAACTATGGCTACACCTTC.